The present T cell receptor beta chain was sequenced within a study of human T cells and chemical hapten exposure. Time point reported: patch test 3, about 24 weeks after DPC sensitization. Documented treatment: therapeutic diphenylcyclopropenone sensitization with weekly scalp DPC. Donors, patients with alopecia ranging from 18 to 70 years old and judged suitable for DPC, provided samples. This CDR3 comprises 13 residues. The germline V gene has CDR1 MNHEY and CDR2 SMNVEV (reference sequence). Trimming left V 8 bases short and J 5 bases short, with 15 bases between. Study results and limitations: Because they had alopecia, donors may respond immunologically unlike healthy people.

Remarks on this clonotype: Its specificity is unknown.

One entry per CDR3 protein results from TCRdb running MiXCR on the RACE reads. The sample has 150,000 to 200,000 distinct CDR3 sequences; roughly 26% are singletons. The source is a woman between 18 and 29 years old with alopecia areata. Some clones in this sample may be carry-over from other donors' samples. Sequenced here: whole blood, sampled in connection with sensitization to the hapten diphenylcyclopropenone (DPC). The gene calls are TRBV27 and TRBJ2-5; D call uncertain. CDR3 sequence reads: CASGEWGPETQYF. Here the CDR3 DNA reads TGTGCCAGCGGCGAATGGGGTCCCGAGACCCAGTACTTC.